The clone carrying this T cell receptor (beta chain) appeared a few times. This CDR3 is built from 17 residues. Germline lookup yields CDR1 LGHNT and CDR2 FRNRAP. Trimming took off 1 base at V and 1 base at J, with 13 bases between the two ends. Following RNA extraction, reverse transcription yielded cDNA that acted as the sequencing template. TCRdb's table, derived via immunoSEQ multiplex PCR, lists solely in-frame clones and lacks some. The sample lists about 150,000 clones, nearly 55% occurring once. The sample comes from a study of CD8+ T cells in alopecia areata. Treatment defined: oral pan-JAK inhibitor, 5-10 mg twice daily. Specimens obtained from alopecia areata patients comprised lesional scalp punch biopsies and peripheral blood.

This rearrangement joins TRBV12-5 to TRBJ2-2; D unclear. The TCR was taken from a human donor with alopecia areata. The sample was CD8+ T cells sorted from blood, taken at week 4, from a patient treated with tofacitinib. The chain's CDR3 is CASGLDQVGRNTGELFF. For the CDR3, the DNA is TGTGCTAGTGGTTTGGACCAGGTGGGCAGGAACACCGGGGAGCTGTTTTTT.